This entry features one T cell receptor beta chain sequence. Its specificity is not known. This entry is derived from a study of molecular identifiers for immune sequencing clone quantification. MiXCR, run by TCRdb on the PCR reads, gives a single entry per CDR3 protein. The sample carries roughly 320,000 distinct CDR3 sequences, roughly 24% recorded once. This CDR3 has 16 amino acids. Germline CDR1 is LGHNA and CDR2 is YSLEER. Trimming pared 2 bases from V and 0 bases from J, leaving 14 bases between. Study-level findings and limits: Barcode-sharing identical TCR molecules could underestimate highly expanded clone sizes.

Naive CD8 T cells, phenotype CD8+CD4-CCR7+CD45RA+, were sorted. The sequencing sample was made of naive CD8+ T cells from blood, with Jurkat cell RNA spiked in. Subset specified: FACS-sorted CD8+CD4-CCR7+CD45RA+ naive T cells. The sequence came from a human donor in good health. Some libraries in this study had Jurkat cell RNA spiked in. The chain is built from TRBV4-3 and TRBJ2-7; tentatively, D is TRBD1 or TRBD2 (5 bases each). The CDR3 DNA follows: TGCGCCAGCAGCCAAAACCGGGACGTAACCTCCTACGAGCAGTACTTC. Translation: CASSQNRDVTSYEQYF.